Below, 29 T cell receptor beta chains from the same sample are listed, as sequenced in a study of T cell responses to AZD1222 COVID-19 vaccine. The repertoire was sequenced with immunoSEQ multiplex PCR; TCRdb's copy has only in-frame clones and lacks some. Here the sample spans about 130,000 clones, roughly 90% being singletons. Sequencing used peripheral blood, obtained on day 0 of AZD1222 vaccination. The receptors here all came from an adult in good health.

The CDR3 is CASSPPARVRGMNTEAFF. In DNA, the CDR3 is TGTGCCAGCAGCCCCCCAGCAAGAGTTAGGGGGATGAACACTGAAGCTTTCTTT. The chain couples TRBV13 to TRBJ1-1; D possibly corresponds to TRBD1 (6 bases). CDR3 length equals 18 residues. Germline assignment: CDR1 PRHDT and CDR2 FYEKMQ (reference sequence). V lost 5 bases, J lost 0 bases, and 22 bases lay in between.

This chain joins TRBV7-3 and TRBJ1-1, with D uncertain. The ends were cut back, 2 bases at V and 5 bases at J, with 6 bases in the middle. Looked up from germline, CDR1 is SGHTA and CDR2 is FQGTGA. The CDR3 covers 12 residues. CDR3 bases: TGTGCCAGCAGCTTATTGTTTACTGAAGCTTTCTTT. This encodes CASSLLFTEAFF.

This sequence joins TRBV27 and TRBJ2-7; D is unresolved. The CDR3 covers 14 residues. V shed 3 bases and J shed 7 bases, with 16 bases lying between them. Germline loops: CDR1 MNHEY, CDR2 SMNVEV (reference sequence). The CDR3 region is CASSFLKTGLEQYF. CDR3 nucleotides: TGTGCCAGCAGTTTCCTAAAAACCGGTCTTGAGCAGTACTTC.

The V call is TRBV7-3, the J call TRBJ2-2, with 8 nucleotides matching TRBD2. The ends lost 1 base at V and 6 bases at J; junction bases unmatched: 16. The CDR3 length is 19 residues. The germline V gene encodes CDR1 SGHTA and CDR2 FQGTGA. The CDR3 sequence: CASSLRPLTGRAFPGELFF. Here the CDR3 DNA reads TGTGCCAGCAGCTTAAGACCCCTTACCGGGAGGGCCTTCCCCGGGGAGCTGTTTTTT.

The rearrangement joins TRBV7-9 to TRBJ1-1; no firm D call. V lost 5 bases, J lost 5 bases, and 12 bases lay in between. The CDR3 is 13 amino acids. Germline assignment: CDR1 SEHNR and CDR2 FQNEAQ (reference sequence). CDR3: CASSIPVGTEAFF. CDR3 DNA sequence: TGTGCCAGCAGCATTCCGGTAGGGACTGAAGCTTTCTTT.

This chain uses TRBV29-1 with TRBJ2-2; D unclear. Trimming pared 1 base from V and 4 bases from J, leaving 7 bases between. Germline lookup yields CDR1 SQVTM and CDR2 ANQGSEA. This CDR3 has 13 residues. Written as DNA, the CDR3 is TGCAGCGTTGAAGCGGTAGTCACCGGGGAGCTGTTTTTT. Translated, it gives CSVEAVVTGELFF.

The J gene is TRBJ1-2, the V gene TRBV27; 10 nucleotides match TRBD1. This CDR3 has 14 amino acids. The V gene end was trimmed by 6 bases and the J gene end by 0 bases; junction bases not matched to a gene: 1. In germline, CDR1 is MNHEY, CDR2 SMNVEV (reference sequence). The CDR3 bases are TGTGCCAGCAGGACAGGGGGCACTAACTATGGCTACACCTTC. It yields the protein CASRTGGTNYGYTF.

This chain connects TRBV5-4 to TRBJ2-7; tentatively, D is TRBD1 (6 bases). Germline CDR1 and CDR2: SGHNT and YYREEE (reference sequence). CDR3 length: 13 residues. Between the trimmed V and J ends, which lost 4 bases and 2 bases, there was a span of 10 bases. Written as DNA, the CDR3 is TGTGCCAGCAGCGTGGACAGTCCCTACGAGCAGTACTTC. Its protein is CASSVDSPYEQYF.

This rearrangement joins TRBV21-1 to TRBJ2-1; the table assigns TRBD1, which was not confirmed against the DNA. TRBV21-1 is tagged as a pseudogene. The CDR3 consists of 19 residues. CDR3 residues: CASSKVRSKRTGRYNEQFF. The CDR3 region has the DNA TGTGCCAGCAGCAAAGTAAGAAGCAAAAGGACAGGGCGCTACAATGAGCAGTTCTTC.

The J gene is TRBJ1-1, the V gene TRBV11-3; a possible D gene is TRBD1 (5 bases). CDR3 length: 12 residues. V dropped 10 bases and J dropped 3 bases, with 12 bases sitting between them. CDR1 and CDR2 from the germline V gene are SGHNT and YENEEA. This chain's CDR3 is CAIKRGDTEAFF. CDR3 DNA sequence: TGTGCCATCAAAAGAGGGGACACTGAAGCTTTCTTT.

The gene calls are TRBV10-3 and TRBJ2-3, with 11 nucleotides matching TRBD2. The CDR3 length is 18 residues. V lost 0 bases, J lost 1 base, and 6 bases stayed unmatched. The germline V gene has CDR1 ENHRY and CDR2 SYGVKD. The CDR3 loop reads CAISESDLSGRGTDTQYF. The CDR3 region has the DNA TGTGCCATCAGTGAGTCAGACCTTAGCGGGAGGGGCACAGATACGCAGTATTTT.

This sequence joins TRBV28 and TRBJ1-2; possible D gene TRBD1, 6 bases. V was shortened by 6 bases and J by 6 bases, with 14 bases between the two germline ends. Germline CDR1 MDHEN, CDR2 SYDVKM. CDR3 length: 13 amino acids. The CDR3 nucleotides read TGTGCCAGCAGCATACAGGGAATTCATGGCTACACCTTC. The encoded protein is CASSIQGIHGYTF.

This clone came up once. The chain links TRBV6-5 to TRBJ1-5; D is uncertain. Germline loops: CDR1 MNHEY, CDR2 SVGAGI. The ends were cut back, 0 bases at V and 0 bases at J, with 6 bases in the middle. The CDR3 is made up of 15 amino acids. CDR3 sequence: CASSYSVISNQPQHF. CDR3 DNA sequence: TGTGCCAGCAGTTACTCGGTGATTAGCAATCAGCCCCAGCATTTT.

The chain is built from TRBV6-5 and TRBJ1-4; maybe TRBD1 (5 bases). The CDR3 is made up of 15 amino acids. V was cut by 6 bases and J by 7 bases, with 18 bases left in between. Germline V gene sequence: CDR1 MNHEY, CDR2 SVGAGI. Here the CDR3 reads CASRDVGRGLEKLFF. The CDR3 DNA sequence: TGTGCCAGCAGAGACGTGGGGCGGGGACTTGAAAAACTGTTTTTT.

The chain carries TRBV7-6 and TRBJ2-7; D possibly corresponds to TRBD2 (7 bases). This CDR3 has 16 residues. Trimming pared 2 bases from V and 0 bases from J, leaving 14 bases between. The germline V gene has CDR1 SGHVS and CDR2 FNYEAQ. CDR3 sequence (DNA): TGTGCCAGCAGCTTATGGGGGGGGGCCCTCTCCTACGAGCAGTACTTC. It is translated as CASSLWGGALSYEQYF.

This sequence joins TRBV7-6 and TRBJ2-4, with 12 bases fitting TRBD2. The V gene end was trimmed by 4 bases and the J gene end by 8 bases; junction bases not matched to a gene: 9. Germline V gene sequence: CDR1 SGHVS, CDR2 FNYEAQ. This CDR3 comprises 16 residues. The DNA of the CDR3 is TGTGCCAGCAGCTCCTCATCCTCTAGCGGGGGGGACATTCAGTACTTC. Translation: CASSSSSSSGGDIQYF.

The chain combines TRBV24-1 with TRBJ1-1; D is unclear. The CDR3 loop spans 13 amino acids. V was pared by 1 base and J by 2 bases, with 4 bases between. The germline CDR1 and CDR2 sequences are KGHDR and SFDVKD. The CDR3 nucleotides read TGTGCCACCAGTGATTTAGGTAACACTGAAGCTTTCTTT. This translates into CATSDLGNTEAFF.

The rearrangement links TRBV11-3 to TRBJ2-1; D ambiguous. The CDR3 has 15 amino acids. Germline lookup yields CDR1 SGHNT and CDR2 YENEEA. V gave up 0 bases and J gave up 7 bases, with 13 bases separating them. Here the CDR3 reads CASSLDTQYFNEQFF. The CDR3 DNA is TGTGCCAGCAGCTTAGATACCCAGTATTTTAATGAGCAGTTCTTC.

The chain couples TRBV12-5 to TRBJ2-7, with a possible D match to TRBD2 (5 bases). Looked up from germline, CDR1 is LGHNT and CDR2 is FRNRAP. V was cut by 4 bases and J by 0 bases, with 10 bases left in between. There are 14 residues in the CDR3. Here the CDR3 reads CASGYREDSYEQYF. The CDR3 region has the DNA TGTGCTAGTGGTTACCGGGAAGACTCCTACGAGCAGTACTTC.

This clone was observed once. The chain joins TRBV6-2 or TRBV6-3 to TRBJ2-7; D is ambiguous. V was pared by 6 bases and J by 2 bases, with 11 bases between. This CDR3 region has 13 residues. Looked up from germline, CDR1 is MNHEY and CDR2 is SVGEGT. CDR3 sequence: CASSPGSAYEQYF. In nucleotides, the CDR3 is TGTGCCAGCAGCCCCGGAAGCGCCTACGAGCAGTACTTC.

The chain is built from TRBV2 and TRBJ2-7, with D possibly being TRBD2 (6 bases). There are 15 residues in the CDR3. V was pared by 2 bases and J by 4 bases, with 15 bases between. Germline-derived CDR1 and CDR2 are SNHLY and FYNNEI. The CDR3 spells CASSESRREAYEQYF. CDR3 bases: TGTGCCAGCAGTGAATCCCGGCGGGAAGCTTACGAGCAGTACTTC.

This clone was seen only once. V and J are TRBV6-5 and TRBJ1-2, with 7 bases that match TRBD1. Trimming took 0 bases from V and 5 from J; bases not matched to a gene: 6. The germline gives CDR1 MNHEY, CDR2 SVGAGI. This CDR3 contains 15 residues. CDR3 DNA sequence: TGTGCCAGCAGTTACTCACGGGGGACAGATTATGGCTACACCTTC. Its translation is CASSYSRGTDYGYTF.

The gene calls are TRBV14 and TRBJ1-6; tentative D call: TRBD1 (5 bases). Germline V CDR1 and CDR2: SGHDN, FVKESK. Trimming shortened V by 4 bases and J by 9 bases, and 16 bases separated the two germline ends. This CDR3 region has 15 residues. This CDR3 reads CASSPGGFRGSPLHF. In DNA, the CDR3 is TGTGCCAGCAGCCCGGGGGGGTTTAGAGGTTCACCCCTCCACTTT.

The J gene is TRBJ2-1, the V gene TRBV29-1; D may be TRBD1 or TRBD2 (5 bases each). V was shortened by 4 bases and J by 7 bases, with 11 bases between the two germline ends. The CDR3 runs to 12 residues. Germline loops: CDR1 SQVTM, CDR2 ANQGSEA. The chain's CDR3 is CSVARAGNEQFF. The CDR3 DNA follows: TGCAGCGTTGCCAGGGCGGGTAATGAGCAGTTCTTC.

The chain joins TRBV28 to TRBJ1-6; tentative D call: TRBD1 (6 bases). This CDR3 has 15 residues. Between the trimmed V and J ends, which lost 1 base and 7 bases, there was a span of 11 bases. Germline assignment: CDR1 MDHEN and CDR2 SYDVKM. CDR3 residues: CASSLSDRTNSPLHF. For the CDR3, the DNA is TGTGCCAGCAGTTTATCCGACAGGACAAATTCACCCCTCCACTTT.

V gene TRBV9 combines with J gene TRBJ1-2, with 7 bases aligning to TRBD1. CDR1 is SGDLS and CDR2 is YYNGEE in the germline V gene. The trim removed 0 bases at V and 1 base at J, leaving 3 bases unmatched. This CDR3 is 15 amino acids long. The CDR3 protein is CASSVGGDSNYGYTF. CDR3 coding DNA: TGTGCCAGCAGCGTAGGAGGGGACAGTAACTATGGCTACACCTTC.

The CDR3, as DNA: TGCGCCAGCAGCACCGAGGCAGGGCGTCAGACCCAGTACTTC. The encoded protein is CASSTEAGRQTQYF. This rearrangement joins TRBV5-1 to TRBJ2-5, with D perhaps matching TRBD1 (5 bases). Germline V gene lookup returns CDR1 SGHRS and CDR2 YFSETQ. CDR3 size: 14 residues. V dropped 4 bases and J dropped 6 bases, with 16 bases sitting between them.

The V and J genes are TRBV7-9 and TRBJ1-1; D is possibly TRBD1 (6 bases). Germline lookup yields CDR1 SEHNR and CDR2 FQNEAQ (reference sequence). Trimming left V 0 bases short and J 1 base short, with 18 bases between. The CDR3 spans 18 residues. The CDR3: CASSLAGTRWTENTEAFF. The CDR3 DNA is TGTGCCAGCAGCTTAGCGGGGACACGGTGGACAGAGAACACTGAAGCTTTCTTT. Variable domain in full (rest from reference TRBV7-9 and TRBJ1-1): DTGVSQNPRHKITKRGQNVTFRCDPISEHNRLYWYRQTLGQGPEFLTYFQNEAQLEKSRLLSDRFSAERPKGSFSTLEIQRTEQGDSAMYLCASSLAGTRWTENTEAFFGQGTRLTVV.

This chain joins TRBV18 and TRBJ2-7, with D uncertain. CDR1 and CDR2 from the germline V gene are KGHSH and LQKENI. This CDR3 spans 13 amino acids. Trimming took off 3 bases at V and 2 bases at J, with 8 bases between the two ends. For the CDR3, the DNA is TGTGCCAGCTCACCTCGGCTGGCCTACGAGCAGTACTTC. Residues: CASSPRLAYEQYF. Full variable domain (rest looked up from reference TRBV18 and TRBJ2-7): NAGVMQNPRHLVRRRGQEARLRCSPMKGHSHVYWYRQLPEEGLKFMVYLQKENIIDESGMPKERFSAEFPKEGPSILRIQQVVRGDSAAYFCASSPRLAYEQYFGPGTRLTVT.